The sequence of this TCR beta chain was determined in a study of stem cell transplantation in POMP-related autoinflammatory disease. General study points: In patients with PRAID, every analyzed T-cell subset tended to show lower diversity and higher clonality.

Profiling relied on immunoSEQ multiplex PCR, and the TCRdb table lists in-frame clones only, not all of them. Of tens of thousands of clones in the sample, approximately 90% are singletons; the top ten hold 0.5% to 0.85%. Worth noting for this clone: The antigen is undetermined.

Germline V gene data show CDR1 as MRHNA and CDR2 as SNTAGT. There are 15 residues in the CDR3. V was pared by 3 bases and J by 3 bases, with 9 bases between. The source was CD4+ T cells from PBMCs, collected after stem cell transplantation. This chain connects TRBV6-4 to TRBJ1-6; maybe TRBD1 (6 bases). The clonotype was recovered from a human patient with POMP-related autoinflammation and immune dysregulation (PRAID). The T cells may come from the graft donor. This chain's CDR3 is CASSEQGGYNSPLHF. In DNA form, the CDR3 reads TGTGCCAGCAGTGAACAAGGGGGCTATAATTCACCCCTCCACTTT.